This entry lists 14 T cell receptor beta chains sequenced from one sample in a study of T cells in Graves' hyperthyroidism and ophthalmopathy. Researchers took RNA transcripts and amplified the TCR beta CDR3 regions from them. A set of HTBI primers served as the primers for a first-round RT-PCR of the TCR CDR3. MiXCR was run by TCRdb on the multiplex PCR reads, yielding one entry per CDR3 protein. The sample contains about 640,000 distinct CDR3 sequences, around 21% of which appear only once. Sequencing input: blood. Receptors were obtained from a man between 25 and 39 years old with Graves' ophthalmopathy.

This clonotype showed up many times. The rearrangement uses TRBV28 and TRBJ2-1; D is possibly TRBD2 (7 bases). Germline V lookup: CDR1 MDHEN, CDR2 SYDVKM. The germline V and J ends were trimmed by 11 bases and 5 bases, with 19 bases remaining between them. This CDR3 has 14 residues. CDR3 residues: CAGGGGRPHNEQFF. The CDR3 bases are TGTGCCGGGGGGGGGGGGCGTCCCCACAATGAGCAGTTCTTC.

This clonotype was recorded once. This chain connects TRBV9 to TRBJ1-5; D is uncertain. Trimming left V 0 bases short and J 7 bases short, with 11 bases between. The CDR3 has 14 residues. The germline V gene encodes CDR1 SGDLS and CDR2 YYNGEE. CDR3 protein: CASSVGGEGQPQHF. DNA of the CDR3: TGTGCCAGCAGCGTAGGAGGAGAGGGACAGCCCCAGCATTTT.

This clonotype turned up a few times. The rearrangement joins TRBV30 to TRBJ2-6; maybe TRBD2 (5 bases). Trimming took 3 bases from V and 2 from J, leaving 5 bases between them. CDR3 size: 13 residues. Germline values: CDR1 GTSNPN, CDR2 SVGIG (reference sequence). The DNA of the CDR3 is TGTGCCTGGAGGGAGGCTGGGGCCAACGTCCTGACTTTC. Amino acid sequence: CAWREAGANVLTF.

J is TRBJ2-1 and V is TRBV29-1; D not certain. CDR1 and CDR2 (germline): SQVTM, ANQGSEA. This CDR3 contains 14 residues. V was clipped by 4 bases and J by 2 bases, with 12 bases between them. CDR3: CSVVGPVTYNEQFF. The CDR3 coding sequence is TGCAGCGTTGTGGGCCCGGTAACCTACAATGAGCAGTTCTTC.

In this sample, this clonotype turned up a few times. This CDR3 is CASSLALGTSGGTQYF. Here the CDR3 DNA reads TGTGCCAGCAGCTTAGCCCTCGGGACTAGCGGAGGGACCCAGTACTTC. The V call is TRBV11-2, the J call TRBJ2-5, with 11 bases that match TRBD2. CDR1 is SGHAT, CDR2 FQNNGV, per germline. V dropped 1 base and J dropped 7; count of bases not matched to a gene: 8. This CDR3 comprises 16 residues.

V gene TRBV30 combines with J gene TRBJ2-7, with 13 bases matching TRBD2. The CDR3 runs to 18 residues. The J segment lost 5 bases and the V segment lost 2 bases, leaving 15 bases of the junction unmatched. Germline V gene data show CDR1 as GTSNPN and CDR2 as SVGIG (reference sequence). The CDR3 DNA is TGTGCCTGGAGTAAAATACTAGCGGGAGGGCCAGGTTTACACGAGCAGTACTTC. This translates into CAWSKILAGGPGLHEQYF. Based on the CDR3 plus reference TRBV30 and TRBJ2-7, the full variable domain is SQTIHQWPATLVQPVGSPLSLECTVEGTSNPNLYWYRQAAGRGLQLLFYSVGIGQISSEVPQNLSASRPQDRQFILSSKKLLLSDSGFYLCAWSKILAGGPGLHEQYFGPGTRLTVT.

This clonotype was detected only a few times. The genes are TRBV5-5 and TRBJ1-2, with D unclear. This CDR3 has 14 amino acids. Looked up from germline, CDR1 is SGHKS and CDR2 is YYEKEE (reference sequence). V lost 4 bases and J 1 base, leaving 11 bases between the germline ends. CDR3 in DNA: TGTGCCAGCAGCCCGAACGGAGTTAACTATGGCTACACCTTC. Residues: CASSPNGVNYGYTF.

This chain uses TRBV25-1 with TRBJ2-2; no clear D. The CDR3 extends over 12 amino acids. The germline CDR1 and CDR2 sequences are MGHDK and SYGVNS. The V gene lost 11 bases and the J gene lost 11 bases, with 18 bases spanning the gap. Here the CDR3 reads CAPTRSGAELFF. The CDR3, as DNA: TGTGCCCCTACTCGATCCGGAGCAGAGCTGTTTTTT.

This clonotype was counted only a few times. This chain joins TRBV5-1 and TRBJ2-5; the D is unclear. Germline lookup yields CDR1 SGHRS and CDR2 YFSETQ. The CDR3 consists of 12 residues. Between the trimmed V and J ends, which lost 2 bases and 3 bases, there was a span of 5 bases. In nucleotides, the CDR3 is TGCGCCAGCAGCTTACAGAAAGAGACCCAGTACTTC. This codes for CASSLQKETQYF.

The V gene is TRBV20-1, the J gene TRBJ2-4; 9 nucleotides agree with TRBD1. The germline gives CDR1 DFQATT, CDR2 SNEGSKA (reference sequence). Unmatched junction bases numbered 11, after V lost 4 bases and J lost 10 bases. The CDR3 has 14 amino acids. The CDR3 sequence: CSATPGQGGEIQYF. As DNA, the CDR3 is TGCAGTGCTACCCCGGGACAGGGAGGGGAGATTCAGTACTTC.

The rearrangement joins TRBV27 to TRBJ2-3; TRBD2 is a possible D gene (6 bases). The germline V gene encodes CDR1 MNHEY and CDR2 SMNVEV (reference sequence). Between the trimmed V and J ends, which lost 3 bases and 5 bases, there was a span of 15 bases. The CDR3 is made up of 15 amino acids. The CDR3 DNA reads TGTGCCAGCAGTTTTGACGGGAGCCGAGGAGATACGCAGTATTTT. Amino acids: CASSFDGSRGDTQYF.

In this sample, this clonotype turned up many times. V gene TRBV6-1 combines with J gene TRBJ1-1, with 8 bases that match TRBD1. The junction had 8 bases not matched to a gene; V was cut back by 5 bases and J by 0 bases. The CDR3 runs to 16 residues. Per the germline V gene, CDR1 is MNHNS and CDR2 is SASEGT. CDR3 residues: CASSSDPGQVNTEAFF. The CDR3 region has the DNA TGTGCCAGCAGTTCCGACCCGGGACAGGTGAACACTGAAGCTTTCTTT.

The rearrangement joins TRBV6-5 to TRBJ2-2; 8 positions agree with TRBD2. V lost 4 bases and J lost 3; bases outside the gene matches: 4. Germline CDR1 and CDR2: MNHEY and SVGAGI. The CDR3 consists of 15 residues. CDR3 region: CASSSREDHTGELFF. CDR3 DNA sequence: TGTGCCAGCAGTTCGCGGGAGGACCACACCGGGGAGCTGTTTTTT.

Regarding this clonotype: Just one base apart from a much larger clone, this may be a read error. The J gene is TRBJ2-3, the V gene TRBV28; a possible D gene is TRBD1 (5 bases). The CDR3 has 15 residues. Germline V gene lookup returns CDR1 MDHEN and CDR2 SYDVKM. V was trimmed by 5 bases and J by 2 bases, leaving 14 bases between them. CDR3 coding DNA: TGTGCCAGCAGTATCTCGACAGATCCCACAGATACGCAGTATTTT. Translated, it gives CASSISTDPTDTQYF.